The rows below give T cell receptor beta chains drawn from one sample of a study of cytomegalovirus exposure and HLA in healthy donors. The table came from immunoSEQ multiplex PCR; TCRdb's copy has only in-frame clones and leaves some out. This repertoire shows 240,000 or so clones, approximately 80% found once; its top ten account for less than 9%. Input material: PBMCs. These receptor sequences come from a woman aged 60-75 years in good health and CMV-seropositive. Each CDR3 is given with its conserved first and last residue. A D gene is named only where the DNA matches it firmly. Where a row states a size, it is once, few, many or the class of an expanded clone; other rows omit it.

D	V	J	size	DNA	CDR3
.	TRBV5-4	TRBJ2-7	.	TGTGCCAGCAGCTTCGGGTTAACCTACGAGCAGTACTTC	CASSFGLTYEQYF
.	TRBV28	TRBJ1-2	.	TGTGCCAGCAGTTTATGGAGCTATGGCTACACCTTC	CASSLWSYGYTF
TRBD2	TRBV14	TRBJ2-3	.	TGTGCCAGCAGCCGATATGGGACTAGCGGGAGCACAGATACGCAGTATTTT	CASSRYGTSGSTDTQYF
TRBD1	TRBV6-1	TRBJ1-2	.	TGTGCCAGCAGTGACAGGGGGCTGAGTAACTATGGCTACACCTTC	CASSDRGLSNYGYTF
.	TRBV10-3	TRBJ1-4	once	TGTGCCATCAGGAGGGACTTGTTTGAAAAACTGTTTTTT	CAIRRDLFEKLFF
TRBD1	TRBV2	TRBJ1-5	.	TGTGCCAGCAGTGCCGAGACAGGGCGTCAGCCCCAGCATTTT	CASSAETGRQPQHF
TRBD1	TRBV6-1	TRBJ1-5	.	TGTGCCAGCAGTCTACAGGGGCGGCGGGAGCCCCAGCATTTT	CASSLQGRREPQHF
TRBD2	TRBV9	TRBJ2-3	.	TGTGCCAGCAGCCCCGTCGGGGGGAGAGTAGATACGCAGTATTTT	CASSPVGGRVDTQYF
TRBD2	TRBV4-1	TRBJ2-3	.	TGCGCCAGCAGCCGGACTAGCGGGAACACAGATACGCAGTATTTT	CASSRTSGNTDTQYF
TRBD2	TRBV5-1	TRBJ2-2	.	TGCGCCAGCAGCTTAGGCGGGGGGTTCACCGGGGAGCTGTTTTTT	CASSLGGGFTGELFF
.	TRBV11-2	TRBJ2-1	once	TGTGCCAGCAGCTCACGGATGCTAGGTTTGGATGAGCAGTTCTTC	CASSSRMLGLDEQFF
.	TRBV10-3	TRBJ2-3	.	TGTGCCATCAGTGAGGCCAGGGCCACAGATACGCAGTATTTT	CAISEARATDTQYF
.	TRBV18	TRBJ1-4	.	TGTGCCAGCTCACCAACCGCCGGAACTAATGAAAAACTGTTTTTT	CASSPTAGTNEKLFF
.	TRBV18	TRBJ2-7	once	TGTGCCAGCTCCAAAACTTTAACTTACGAGCAGTACTTC	CASSKTLTYEQYF
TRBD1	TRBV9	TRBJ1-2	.	TGTGCCAGCAGCTCAAGCCCGACAGGGAATGGCTACACCTTC	CASSSSPTGNGYTF
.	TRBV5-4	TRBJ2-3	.	TGTGCCAGCAGCTTGGCCGCCGGCGGGATCACAGATACGCAGTATTTT	CASSLAAGGITDTQYF
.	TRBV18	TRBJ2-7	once	TGTGCCAGCTCACCGAGGGGGTTGGTAGCCGACGAGCAGTACTTC	CASSPRGLVADEQYF
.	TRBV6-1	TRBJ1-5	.	TGTGCCAGCAGAGGGGGTAGTCAGCCCCAGCATTTT	CASRGGSQPQHF
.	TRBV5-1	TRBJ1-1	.	TGCGCCAGCAGCTTGGGTCTGGGAGGGGACACTGAAGCTTTCTTT	CASSLGLGGDTEAFF
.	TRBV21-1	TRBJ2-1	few	TGTGCCAGCGGGCATCGAAAAGGGCTAGCGGCGCCGGACAATGAGCAGTTCTTC	CASGHRKGLAAPDNEQFF
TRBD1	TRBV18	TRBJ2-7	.	TGTGCCAGCTCACCCAACAGGGGGCCCGAGCAGTACTTC	CASSPNRGPEQYF
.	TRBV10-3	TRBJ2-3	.	TGTGCCATCAGTGAAGAGGGAAGCACAGATACGCAGTATTTT	CAISEEGSTDTQYF
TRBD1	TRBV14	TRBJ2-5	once	TGTGCCAGCAGCCAAGGCGGGACAGGACAAGAGACCCAGTACTTC	CASSQGGTGQETQYF
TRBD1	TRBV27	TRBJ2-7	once	TGTGCCAGCAGTTTCTCCTCGGACAGGGCTCCCTACGAGCAGTACTTC	CASSFSSDRAPYEQYF
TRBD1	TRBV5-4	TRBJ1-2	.	TGTGCCAGCAGCCGAGGACAGGGTCTGGGTGGCTACACCTTC	CASSRGQGLGGYTF
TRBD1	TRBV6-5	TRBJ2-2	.	TGTGCCAGCAGTTACAGGGGGCCCGGGGAGCTGTTTTTT	CASSYRGPGELFF
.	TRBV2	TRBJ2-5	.	TGTGCCAGCAGCCCGGAAGGCGGGTACCAAGAGACCCAGTACTTC	CASSPEGGYQETQYF
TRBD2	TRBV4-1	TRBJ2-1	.	TGCGCCAGCAGCCTACTAGCGGGACAAAACAATGAGCAGTTCTTC	CASSLLAGQNNEQFF
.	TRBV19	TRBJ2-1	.	TGTGCCAGTGCCGGACAGTACAATGAGCAGTTCTTC	CASAGQYNEQFF
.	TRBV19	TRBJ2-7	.	TGTGCGACTAGTCGGGGACACCATTCCTACGAGCAGTACTTC	CATSRGHHSYEQYF
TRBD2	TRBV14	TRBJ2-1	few	TGTGCCAGCAGCCAAAGAGGGGCGGCGGGAGTACATGCCTACAATGAGCAGTTCTTC	CASSQRGAAGVHAYNEQFF
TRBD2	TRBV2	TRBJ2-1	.	TGTGCCAGCAGTCGGGGTAGCGGGAGCTCCTACAATGAGCAGTTCTTC	CASSRGSGSSYNEQFF
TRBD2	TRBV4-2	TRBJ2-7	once	TGTGCCAGCAGCCAAGATACCCAACCCAGGCTAGCGGGAGGCGAGCAGTACTTC	CASSQDTQPRLAGGEQYF
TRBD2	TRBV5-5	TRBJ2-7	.	TGTGCCAGCAGCTTCGGGACTAGCGGGAGCCAAGAGCAGTACTTC	CASSFGTSGSQEQYF
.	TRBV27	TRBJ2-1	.	TGTGCCAGCAGGGGTCTGAGGTACAATGAGCAGTTCTTC	CASRGLRYNEQFF
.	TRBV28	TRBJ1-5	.	TGTGCCAGCAGCCAACCTAGCCACAATCAGCCCCAGCATTTT	CASSQPSHNQPQHF
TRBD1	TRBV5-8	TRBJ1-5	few	TGTGCCAGCAGCTTACAACGACAGGGGATCGACAATCAGCCCCAGCATTTT	CASSLQRQGIDNQPQHF
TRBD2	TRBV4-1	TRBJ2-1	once	TGCGCCAGCAGCCAAGTCGGACTAGTAGGCAATGAGCAGTTCTTC	CASSQVGLVGNEQFF
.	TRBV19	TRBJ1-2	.	TGTGCCAGTAGTAGCCAGAACTATGGCTACACCTTC	CASSSQNYGYTF
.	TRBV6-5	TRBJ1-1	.	TGTGCCAGCAGTAAACTACAGGGTGTGAACACTGAAGCTTTCTTT	CASSKLQGVNTEAFF
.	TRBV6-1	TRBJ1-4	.	TGTGCCAGCAGTGTAATTGTAGTTAATGAAAAACTGTTTTTT	CASSVIVVNEKLFF
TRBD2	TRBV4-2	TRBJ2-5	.	TGTGCCAGCAGCCATACCGGGACTAGGAAAGAGACCCAGTACTTC	CASSHTGTRKETQYF
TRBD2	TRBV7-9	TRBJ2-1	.	TGTGCCAGCAGCCGTAACAGGACTAGCGGGGGGAATGAGCAGTTCTTC	CASSRNRTSGGNEQFF
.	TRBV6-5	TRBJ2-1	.	TGTGCCAGCAGTTACTCCGGGACAAGATTGAATTATGAGCAGTTCTTC	CASSYSGTRLNYEQFF
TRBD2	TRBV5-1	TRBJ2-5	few	TGCGCCAGCAGCTTGGGTAGCGGGAAGGAGACCCAGTACTTC	CASSLGSGKETQYF
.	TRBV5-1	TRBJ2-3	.	TGCGCCAGCAGCAACGGACTTGAGGGTACGCAGTATTTT	CASSNGLEGTQYF
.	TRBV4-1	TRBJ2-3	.	TGCGCCAGCAGCCAAGGACTGAAGCCCTTTAGCACAGATACGCAGTATTTT	CASSQGLKPFSTDTQYF
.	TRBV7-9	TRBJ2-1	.	TGTTCCAGCAGCTTAGGAAGCTATGAGCAGTTCTTC	CSSSLGSYEQFF
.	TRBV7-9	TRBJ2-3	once	TGTGCCAGCAGCCGGGATGTAGATACGCAGTATTTT	CASSRDVDTQYF
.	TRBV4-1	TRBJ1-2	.	TGCGCCAGCAGCCAAGGCAGGGGAGGCTACACCTTC	CASSQGRGGYTF
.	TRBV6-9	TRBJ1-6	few	TGTGCCAGCAGTTATTCGTTGTGGCAACCGCCAAATTCACCCCTCCACTTT	CASSYSLWQPPNSPLHF
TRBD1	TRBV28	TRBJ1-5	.	TGTGCCAGCAGTCGGGCGACAGGGGGCAAGCAGCCCCAGCATTTT	CASSRATGGKQPQHF
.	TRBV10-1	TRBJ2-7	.	TGCGCCAGCAGTGGGGATGGACATCGGGAGCAGTACTTC	CASSGDGHREQYF
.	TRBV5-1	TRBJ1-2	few	TGCGCCAGCAGCTTGGAACAGGGTTATGGCTACACCTTC	CASSLEQGYGYTF
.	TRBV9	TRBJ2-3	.	TGTGCCAGCAGCGTCTCGTCTACAGATACGCAGTATTTT	CASSVSSTDTQYF
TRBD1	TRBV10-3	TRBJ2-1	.	TGTGCCATCAGGGGACAGTCGGGGAATGAGCAGTTCTTC	CAIRGQSGNEQFF
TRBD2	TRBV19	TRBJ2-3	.	TGTGCCAGTAGTATGACTAGCAGAGATACGCAGTATTTT	CASSMTSRDTQYF
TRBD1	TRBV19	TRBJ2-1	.	TGTGCCAGTAGTATAAAGTACCCGACAGGGGTGACCTACAATGAGCAGTTCTTC	CASSIKYPTGVTYNEQFF